These 29 T cell receptor beta chains came from one sample sequenced in a study of blood T cell repertoires in COVID-19. The repertoire was sequenced with immunoSEQ multiplex PCR; TCRdb's copy has only in-frame clones and lacks some. The sample has fewer than 200,000 clones, about 83% seen once. The sequenced sample was peripheral blood. The source is a woman between 65 and 79 years old with COVID-19, enrolled during active disease.

The chain recombines TRBV5-1 with TRBJ1-1, with a tentative D call TRBD1 (5 bases). In germline, CDR1 is SGHRS, CDR2 YFSETQ. The CDR3 length is 14 residues. V lost 2 bases and J 3 bases, leaving 11 bases between the germline ends. The CDR3 DNA reads TGCGCCAGCAGCTTATTAAGGGGTGACACTGAAGCTTTCTTT. It yields the protein CASSLLRGDTEAFF. The variable domain in full, with the rest retrieved from reference TRBV5-1 and TRBJ1-1, is KAGVTQTPRYLIKTRGQQVTLSCSPISGHRSVSWYQQTPGQGLQFLFEYFSETQRNKGNFPGRFSGRQFSNSRSEMNVSTLELGDSALYLCASSLLRGDTEAFFGQGTRLTVV.

The table lists this clone with a few counts. This sequence joins TRBV30 and TRBJ1-2; D ambiguous. The CDR3 has 12 amino acids. Per germline, CDR1 GTSNPN and CDR2 SVGIG (reference sequence). V dropped 4 bases and J dropped 4 bases, with 10 bases sitting between them. CDR3 sequence (DNA): TGTGCCTGGACCCGCGGCTTCTATGGCTACACCTTC. Its protein is CAWTRGFYGYTF.

The V call is TRBV3-1 (or the pseudogene TRBV3-2), the J call TRBJ2-1; D is possibly TRBD1 (5 bases). CDR1 is LGHDT, CDR2 YNNKEL, per germline (reference sequence). This CDR3 is built from 12 residues. The ends were cut back, 2 bases at V and 10 bases at J, with 9 bases in the middle. Here the CDR3 reads CASSQSRTEQFF. CDR3 DNA: TGTGCCAGCAGCCAATCACGGACAGAGCAGTTCTTC.

The chain uses TRBV3-1 (or the pseudogene TRBV3-2) and TRBJ2-7; unclear D gene. Germline loops: CDR1 LGHDT, CDR2 YNNKEL (reference sequence). V was pared by 1 base and J by 0 bases, with 7 bases between. The length of the CDR3 is 14 residues. The CDR3 region is CASSQGAFSYEQYF. The CDR3 nucleotides are TGTGCCAGCAGCCAAGGTGCGTTCTCCTACGAGCAGTACTTC.

This chain connects TRBV2 to TRBJ1-2; 8 positions match TRBD1. Trimming took 7 bases from V and 3 from J; bases not matched to a gene: 4. Germline lookup yields CDR1 SNHLY and CDR2 FYNNEI. The CDR3 has 13 residues. CDR3 sequence: CASTSTGDYGYTF. The DNA for the CDR3 is TGTGCCAGCACCTCGACAGGGGACTATGGCTACACCTTC.

The rearrangement uses TRBV3-1 (or the pseudogene TRBV3-2) and TRBJ1-1; D may be TRBD1 (5 bases). The V end lost 4 bases, the J end lost 1 base, and 13 bases lay between the germline ends. The CDR3 consists of 15 residues. The V gene's germline CDR1 is LGHDT and CDR2 YNNKEL (reference sequence). The CDR3 is CASSRQSRGNTEAFF. CDR3 nucleotides: TGTGCCAGCAGCCGACAGTCCCGTGGGAACACTGAAGCTTTCTTT.

V usage is TRBV7-3 and J usage is TRBJ2-3; maybe TRBD2 (5 bases). Germline CDR1 reads SGHTA; CDR2 reads FQGTGA. The CDR3 is 15 residues long. The ends were cut back, 5 bases at V and 3 bases at J, with 15 bases in the middle. The CDR3 bases are TGTGCCAGCAGCCCTCTGGGGAGAGGGACAGATACGCAGTATTTT. This gives the protein CASSPLGRGTDTQYF.

The chain carries TRBV3-1 (or the pseudogene TRBV3-2) and TRBJ2-5; D may be TRBD1 (5 bases). The germline V gene has CDR1 LGHDT and CDR2 YNNKEL (reference sequence). The CDR3 is 15 amino acids. V shed 3 bases and J shed 1 base, with 12 bases lying between them. DNA of the CDR3: TGTGCCAGCAGCCAGGGCGGACAATTCCAAGAGACCCAGTACTTC. Its protein product is CASSQGGQFQETQYF.

V and J are TRBV27 and TRBJ2-1, with TRBD2 matching 9 bases. V lost 3 bases and J lost 8; bases outside the gene matches: 8. Germline values: CDR1 MNHEY, CDR2 SMNVEV (reference sequence). The CDR3 loop spans 15 amino acids. CDR3 residues: CASSFRAGGPDEQFF. CDR3 in DNA: TGTGCCAGCAGTTTTAGGGCGGGAGGGCCGGATGAGCAGTTCTTC.

The CDR3 loop reads CSIGLAGREQYF. CDR3 nucleotides: TGCAGCATCGGACTAGCGGGACGCGAGCAGTACTTC. The chain recombines TRBV29-1 with TRBJ2-7, with TRBD2 matching 12 bases. The CDR3 runs 12 residues. The J segment lost 6 bases and the V segment lost 8 bases, leaving 5 bases of the junction unmatched. CDR1 is SQVTM, CDR2 ANQGSEA, per germline.

V gene TRBV5-6 combines with J gene TRBJ2-7, with D unclear. V lost 2 bases and J 6 bases, leaving 12 bases between the germline ends. The CDR3 spans 13 residues. Germline CDR1 and CDR2: SGHDT and YYEEEE. This chain's CDR3 is CASSFEWASEQYF. CDR3 bases: TGTGCCAGCAGCTTTGAGTGGGCTTCCGAGCAGTACTTC.

The genes are TRBV7-9 and TRBJ2-2; 10 bases agree with TRBD1. With V trimmed by 4 bases and J by 7 bases, 3 bases remained unmatched. The CDR3 runs 14 residues. The germline CDR1 and CDR2 sequences are SEHNR and FQNEAQ (reference sequence). CDR3 sequence reads: CASSWTGGHGELFF. The DNA of the CDR3 is TGTGCCAGCAGCTGGACAGGGGGACACGGGGAGCTGTTTTTT.

This clone appeared a single time. The chain carries TRBV5-8 and TRBJ1-3; D gene ambiguous. Germline assignment: CDR1 SGHTS and CDR2 YDEGEE. V lost 2 bases and J 4 bases, leaving 10 bases between the germline ends. The CDR3 is 14 residues long. The CDR3 nucleotides read TGTGCCAGCAGCTTCGCAGGTCGAGGAAACACCATATATTTT. Protein product: CASSFAGRGNTIYF.

The genes are TRBV28 and TRBJ1-5, with TRBD1 matching over 7 bases. The germline CDR1 and CDR2 sequences are MDHEN and SYDVKM. J was trimmed by 5 bases and V by 6 bases; bases with no gene match: 7. There are 14 residues in the CDR3. The CDR3 loop is CASSPGTAYQPQHF. The CDR3 nucleotides read TGTGCCAGCAGCCCCGGGACAGCTTATCAGCCCCAGCATTTT.

The chain is built from TRBV6-2 or TRBV6-3 and TRBJ1-6, with D uncertain. The CDR3 extends over 17 amino acids. Trimming left V 0 bases short and J 0 bases short, with 9 bases between. Germline assignment: CDR1 MNHEY and CDR2 SVGEGT. Here the CDR3 DNA reads TGTGCCAGCAGTTACTCGTTTCCGAGCTCCTATAATTCACCCCTCCACTTT. Its protein is CASSYSFPSSYNSPLHF.

This chain links TRBV24-1 with TRBJ2-2, with 8 nucleotides matching TRBD2. The CDR3 has 16 residues. With V trimmed by 1 base and J by 5 bases, 5 bases remained unmatched. Per germline, CDR1 KGHDR and CDR2 SFDVKD. The CDR3 is CATSDFSGGRTGELFF. CDR3 nucleotides: TGTGCCACCAGTGATTTTTCGGGAGGGCGGACCGGGGAGCTGTTTTTT.

The chain combines TRBV5-6 with TRBJ2-5; D might be TRBD2 (6 bases). The CDR3 has 16 residues. Germline loops: CDR1 SGHDT, CDR2 YYEEEE. V shed 0 bases and J shed 4 bases, with 16 bases lying between them. CDR3 sequence reads: CASSLARGGPPETQYF. Written as DNA, the CDR3 is TGTGCCAGCAGCTTGGCCCGGGGAGGACCCCCAGAGACCCAGTACTTC. Full variable domain (missing parts from reference TRBV5-6 and TRBJ2-5): DAGVTQSPTHLIKTRGQQVTLRCSPKSGHDTVSWYQQALGQGPQFIFQYYEEEERQRGNFPDRFSGHQFPNYSSELNVNALLLGDSALYLCASSLARGGPPETQYFGPGTRLLVL.

The V call is TRBV4-2, the J call TRBJ2-7; 10 nucleotides match TRBD2. Germline V lookup: CDR1 LGHNA, CDR2 YNFKEQ. CDR3 size: 16 residues. Trimming at V came to 4 bases and at J to 1 base, leaving 7 bases not matched to a gene. CDR3 loop: CASSPTGLAFSYEQYF. CDR3 DNA sequence: TGTGCCAGCAGCCCAACGGGACTAGCGTTTTCCTACGAGCAGTACTTC.

The gene calls are TRBV18 and TRBJ1-4, with D possibly TRBD1 on 6 matching bases. Trimming pared 2 bases from V and 7 bases from J, leaving 11 bases between. Germline V lookup: CDR1 KGHSH, CDR2 LQKENI. The CDR3 has 14 residues. The CDR3, as DNA: TGTGCCAGCTCACCAGTCAGGGGCGCTGAAAAACTGTTTTTT. This codes for CASSPVRGAEKLFF.

The chain is built from TRBV6-2 or TRBV6-3 and TRBJ1-1; 10 bases are a match to TRBD1. The CDR3 extends over 17 amino acids. The germline CDR1 and CDR2 sequences are MNHEY and SVGEGT. Losses at the gene ends were 2 bases for V and 3 bases for J; bases not matched to a gene: 9. In DNA, the CDR3 is TGTGCCAGCAGTTACACGACAGGGGGCGCCAGGGACACTGAAGCTTTCTTT. It translates to CASSYTTGGARDTEAFF.

This clone was seen a handful of times. This CDR3 is also generated by other DNA sequences in the sample. The gene calls are TRBV19 and TRBJ2-5; 8 bases are shared with TRBD1. The germline gives CDR1 LNHDA, CDR2 SQIVND (reference sequence). CDR3 length: 13 amino acids. The V segment lost 7 bases and the J segment 2 bases; nucleotides outside the gene matches: 3. For the CDR3, the DNA is TGTGCCAGTACCAGGACAGGGCAAGAGACCCAGTACTTC. Protein product: CASTRTGQETQYF. The complete variable domain, with remaining parts taken from reference TRBV19 and TRBJ2-5, reads DGGITQSPKYLFRKEGQNVTLSCEQNLNHDAMYWYRQDPGQGLRLIYYSQIVNDFQKGDIAEGYSVSREKKESFPLTVTSAQKNPTAFYLCASTRTGQETQYFGPGTRLLVL.

This clone has only one observation. V gene TRBV5-4 combines with J gene TRBJ1-1; 10 bases map to TRBD1. Per germline, CDR1 SGHNT and CDR2 YYREEE (reference sequence). The CDR3 is 15 amino acids. The V and J ends lost 5 bases and 2 bases, in that order; junction bases with no gene match: 6. The CDR3 reads CASRKDRGYNTEAFF. In DNA, the CDR3 is TGTGCCAGCAGAAAGGACAGGGGGTATAACACTGAAGCTTTCTTT.

CDR3 sequence (DNA): TGTGCCAGCAAATTAGCACTAGCAAATGAGCAGTTCTTC. This encodes CASKLALANEQFF. The V and J genes are TRBV7-8 and TRBJ2-1; D is perhaps TRBD2 (6 bases). In germline, CDR1 is SGHVS, CDR2 FQNEAQ. Trimming took 7 bases from V and 7 from J, leaving 14 bases between them. This CDR3 contains 13 residues.

The chain is built from TRBV12-3 or TRBV12-4 and TRBJ1-5; D remains ambiguous. This CDR3 is built from 12 residues. With 5 bases removed from V and 4 bases from J, the gap between germline ends came to 6 bases. Written as DNA, the CDR3 is TGTGCCAGCAGTCTTACTAATCAGCCCCAGCATTTT. Its protein product is CASSLTNQPQHF.

The V call is TRBV5-8, the J call TRBJ2-3, with D possibly matching TRBD1 (6 bases). The CDR3 length is 16 residues. V was clipped by 1 base and J by 6 bases, with 18 bases between them. CDR1 and CDR2 (germline): SGHTS, YDEGEE. The CDR3 region has the DNA TGTGCCAGCAGCTTGAACCTTCCAGGGGTCGCGGATACGCAGTATTTT. This encodes CASSLNLPGVADTQYF.

This rearrangement joins TRBV5-1 to TRBJ1-2; D call uncertain. CDR3 length: 13 residues. Trimming took 3 bases from V and 8 from J, leaving 14 bases between them. Germline V gene data show CDR1 as SGHRS and CDR2 as YFSETQ. The CDR3 coding sequence is TGCGCCAGCAGCTCACCCTCCCATCGGGGCTACACCTTC. Translation: CASSSPSHRGYTF.

This chain joins TRBV7-2 and TRBJ2-7; D may be TRBD1 (5 bases). Trimming removed 4 bases from V and 2 bases from J, with 12 bases in between. Per germline, CDR1 SGHTA and CDR2 FQGNSA. The CDR3 contains 14 residues. As DNA, the CDR3 is TGTGCCAGCAGCTCACAGGACGGAGCCTACGAGCAGTACTTC. It translates to CASSSQDGAYEQYF.

The chain carries TRBV28 and TRBJ1-6; 7 bases are shared with TRBD1. Trimming removed 7 bases from V and 5 bases from J; junction bases left unmatched: 5. The CDR3 loop spans 14 amino acids. Germline-derived CDR1 and CDR2 are MDHEN and SYDVKM. The CDR3: CASTWGTDNSPLHF. The CDR3 DNA sequence: TGTGCCAGCACCTGGGGGACAGATAATTCACCCCTCCACTTT.

This chain links TRBV6-5 with TRBJ1-6; TRBD1 agrees at 8 bases. V shed 5 bases and J 6 bases; nucleotides not matched to a gene: 6. The CDR3 spans 15 residues. The V gene's germline CDR1 is MNHEY and CDR2 SVGAGI. The CDR3 sequence: CASSPGTGLNSPLHF. CDR3 DNA sequence: TGTGCCAGCAGTCCCGGGACAGGTCTTAATTCACCCCTCCACTTT.